This T cell receptor (beta chain) stems from a study of shared clonotypes between healthy human individuals. Broader study findings: Larger estimated richness was generally seen in naive subsets than in memory subsets.

Cells designated naive CD8 were CD45RO-negative and were positively selected for CCR7, with terminally differentiated effector memory CD45RA+ cells excluded. Repertoires were generated with immunoSEQ multiplex PCR, while TCRdb's copy carries only in-frame clones and drops some. The sample holds approximately 600,000 clones, approximately 95% seen once. With regard to this clone: What it recognizes is unknown.

The germline V gene has CDR1 LNHDA and CDR2 SQIVND (reference sequence). There are 19 residues in the CDR3. The V segment lost 3 bases and the J segment 4 bases; nucleotides outside the gene matches: 13. Sequencing was carried out using naive CD8+ T cells sorted from blood. The V gene is TRBV19, the J gene TRBJ2-3, with 13 bases that match TRBD2. The clonotype comes from a woman in her 30s in good health. The CDR3 coding sequence is TGTGCCAGTAGTATTGTTAGTGTCGGACTAGCGGGAGAGGCAGATACGCAGTATTTT. Protein sequence: CASSIVSVGLAGEADTQYF.